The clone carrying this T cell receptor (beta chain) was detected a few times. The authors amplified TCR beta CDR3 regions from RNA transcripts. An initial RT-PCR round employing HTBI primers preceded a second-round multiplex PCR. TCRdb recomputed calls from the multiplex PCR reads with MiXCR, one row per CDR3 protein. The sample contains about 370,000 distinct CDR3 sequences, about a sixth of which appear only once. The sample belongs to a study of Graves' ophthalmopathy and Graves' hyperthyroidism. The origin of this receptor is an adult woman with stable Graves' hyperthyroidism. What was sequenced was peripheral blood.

The CDR3: CASSLTRVQETQYF. The CDR3 DNA sequence: TGTGCCAGCAGCCTTACACGGGTTCAAGAGACCCAGTACTTC. The rearrangement joins TRBV27 to TRBJ2-5; D remains ambiguous. Germline CDR1 reads MNHEY; CDR2 reads SMNVEV (reference sequence). The CDR3 has 14 amino acids. The V end lost 6 bases, the J end lost 2 bases, and 13 bases lay between the germline ends.